Sequencing of this TCR beta chain was carried out in a study of CD4 T cells in relation to SARS-CoV-2 and coronaviruses. Unexposed donor CD4+ T cells date from about 2011-2018, before the COVID-19 pandemic. CD4 enrichment then naive enrichment separated naive from memory CD4+ cells. Profiled with immunoSEQ multiplex PCR; TCRdb holds only in-frame clones, not every one. The sample carries tens of thousands of clones, approximately 95% recorded once. V gave up 10 bases and J gave up 1 base, with 19 bases separating them. The CDR3 is made up of 16 amino acids. Looked up from germline, CDR1 is ENHRY and CDR2 is SYGVKD. This clone showed up just once. The antigen is not known. Findings and caveats of the study: The assay detects memory recall responses, not culture-primed primary responses. This crossreactivity analysis covered spike protein alone, no other viral proteins. No donor gave both pre-pandemic and post-infection samples.

Sequencing was done on a sample of naive CD4+ T cells from PBMCs. Subset specified: naive CD4+ T cells isolated by negative enrichment. V gene TRBV10-3 combines with J gene TRBJ2-2; D call uncertain. The origin of this receptor is a human donor in good health. CDR3 coding DNA: TGTGCCAGCGGTCCTACCCCCGGCAGGAACACCGGGGAGCTGTTTTTT. Translation gives CASGPTPGRNTGELFF.